Each of the 24 T cell receptor beta chains below was sequenced from the same sample in a study of CD8+ T cells in alopecia areata. Treatment given: oral pan-JAK inhibitor, 5-10 mg twice daily. Extraction and reverse transcription of RNA yielded cDNA as the sequencing template. The repertoire was sequenced with immunoSEQ multiplex PCR; TCRdb's copy has only in-frame clones and lacks some. The data show some 110,000 clones, with about 60% seen just once and 10% to 15% held by the top ten. The sample here was CD8+ T cells sorted from blood, taken at week 24, from a patient treated with tofacitinib. The receptors originated from a human donor with alopecia areata.

This rearrangement joins TRBV6-6 to TRBJ2-5; 12 bases line up with TRBD2. The germline V gene encodes CDR1 MNHNY and CDR2 SVGAGI (reference sequence). The V gene end was trimmed by 6 bases and the J gene end by 5 bases; junction bases not matched to a gene: 10. The CDR3 has 16 residues. As DNA, the CDR3 is TGTGCCAGCAGGAGCCCTCTAGCGGGGGGGCTGGAGACCCAGTACTTC. It is translated as CASRSPLAGGLETQYF.

This clone was observed a few times. V gene TRBV5-1 combines with J gene TRBJ2-7; the D is unclear. CDR3 length: 12 amino acids. CDR1 and CDR2 (germline): SGHRS, YFSETQ. The V and J ends lost 0 bases and 4 bases respectively, with 5 bases between them. The CDR3 spells CASSLVRYEQYF. The CDR3 nucleotides read TGCGCCAGCAGCTTGGTTCGTTACGAGCAGTACTTC.

The chain recombines TRBV9 with TRBJ2-3; D remains ambiguous. The CDR3 spans 13 residues. Per germline, CDR1 SGDLS and CDR2 YYNGEE. Trimming left V 2 bases short and J 3 bases short, with 7 bases between. The CDR3 here is CASSVPDTDTQYF. The CDR3, as DNA: TGTGCCAGCAGCGTCCCCGATACAGATACGCAGTATTTT.

The genes are TRBV7-9 and TRBJ2-1; no definite D call. V was trimmed by 5 bases and J by 5 bases, leaving 13 bases between them. Germline V gene data show CDR1 as SEHNR and CDR2 as FQNEAQ (reference sequence). CDR3 size: 14 residues. CDR3 nucleotide sequence: TGTGCCAGCAGCGACACCGGCCTCCACAATGAGCAGTTCTTC. It is translated as CASSDTGLHNEQFF.

The chain recombines TRBV5-6 with TRBJ1-2; D gene unclear. Germline CDR1 and CDR2: SGHDT and YYEEEE. The CDR3 loop spans 14 amino acids. V was cut by 6 bases and J by 4 bases, with 16 bases left in between. The CDR3: CASTLGNGVYGYTF. The CDR3 nucleotides read TGTGCCAGCACCTTAGGCAACGGCGTCTATGGCTACACCTTC. The variable domain in full, completed from reference TRBV5-6 and TRBJ1-2, reads DAGVTQSPTHLIKTRGQQVTLRCSPKSGHDTVSWYQQALGQGPQFIFQYYEEEERQRGNFPDRFSGHQFPNYSSELNVNALLLGDSALYLCASTLGNGVYGYTFGSGTRLTVV.

The sample holds a few counts of this clone. The chain has TRBV27 and TRBJ2-1; TRBD1 aligns across 12 bases. The germline V gene encodes CDR1 MNHEY and CDR2 SMNVEV (reference sequence). V trimming: 6 bases; J trimming: 4 bases; junction bases outside the gene matches: 4. This CDR3 has 15 residues. CDR3 sequence (DNA): TGTGCCAGCAGCCTGGGACAGGGGGCTTACAATGAGCAGTTCTTC. Encoded protein: CASSLGQGAYNEQFF.

This rearrangement joins TRBV5-6 to TRBJ1-2; D perhaps matches TRBD1 (5 bases). Per the germline V gene, CDR1 is SGHDT and CDR2 is YYEEEE. The CDR3 spans 15 residues. Trimming removed 2 bases at V and 4 bases at J, with 15 bases between. The CDR3 loop is CASSFGDSGTYGYTF. CDR3 bases: TGTGCCAGCAGCTTTGGGGATTCGGGGACCTATGGCTACACCTTC.

V is TRBV4-2 and J is TRBJ2-1; 9 nucleotides agree with TRBD2. The CDR3 extends over 15 amino acids. Germline-derived CDR1 and CDR2 are LGHNA and YNFKEQ. V was clipped by 0 bases and J by 7 bases; unmatched bases: 4. In nucleotides, the CDR3 is TGTGCCAGCAGCCAAGAAAGCGGGGGGCTAAATGAGCAGTTCTTC. This translates into CASSQESGGLNEQFF.

The gene calls are TRBV6-1 and TRBJ1-1, with a tentative D call TRBD1 (6 bases). The CDR3 spans 15 residues. Germline V gives CDR1 MNHNS, CDR2 SASEGT. V was shortened by 1 base and J by 1 base, with 10 bases between the two germline ends. Written as DNA, the CDR3 is TGTGCCAGCAGTGAAGACGACAGGAGGAACACTGAAGCTTTCTTT. It translates to CASSEDDRRNTEAFF.

In the case of this clone: A much larger clone sits a single nucleotide away, making a read error possible. The genes are TRBV11-2 and TRBJ2-2, with unresolved D. Trimming shortened V by 0 bases and J by 4 bases, and 3 bases separated the two germline ends. Germline V gene sequence: CDR1 SGHAT, CDR2 FQNNGV. CDR3 size: 13 residues. Here the CDR3 reads CASSLDPTGELFF. The CDR3 DNA reads TGTGCCAGCAGCTTAGACCCCACCGGGGAGCTGTTTTTT. Full variable domain (rest looked up from reference TRBV11-2 and TRBJ2-2): EAGVAQSPRYKIIEKRQSVAFWCNPISGHATLYWYQQILGQGPKLLIQFQNNGVVDDSQLPKDRFSAERLKGVDSTLKIQPAKLEDSAVYLCASSLDPTGELFFGEGSRLTVL.

The rearrangement joins TRBV5-6 to TRBJ2-7; 10 nucleotides match TRBD1. CDR3 size: 16 residues. CDR1 is SGHDT, CDR2 YYEEEE, per germline. V shed 4 bases, J shed 4 bases, and the junction held 11 bases outside the gene matches. The CDR3 bases are TGTGCCAGCAGCCAAGAGGGGACAGGGGAAGGGTACGAGCAGTACTTC. Translation: CASSQEGTGEGYEQYF.

This clone came up a few times. This chain joins TRBV5-6 and TRBJ1-2; the D is unclear. CDR1 is SGHDT, CDR2 YYEEEE, per germline. V lost 7 bases, J lost 0 bases, and 13 bases lay in between. CDR3 size: 14 residues. The CDR3, as DNA: TGTGCCAGCCAACAATGGGAGTCTAACTATGGCTACACCTTC. Amino acid sequence: CASQQWESNYGYTF.

This clone has only one observation. V is TRBV5-6 and J is TRBJ1-1; tentative D call: TRBD1 (5 bases). Trimming took off 0 bases at V and 5 bases at J, with 14 bases between the two ends. The CDR3 spans 15 residues. Germline CDR1 reads SGHDT; CDR2 reads YYEEEE. The DNA for the CDR3 is TGTGCCAGCAGCTTGGCCCCCAGGGACGGAACTGAAGCTTTCTTT. Translated, it gives CASSLAPRDGTEAFF. Full variable domain (rest looked up from reference TRBV5-6 and TRBJ1-1): DAGVTQSPTHLIKTRGQQVTLRCSPKSGHDTVSWYQQALGQGPQFIFQYYEEEERQRGNFPDRFSGHQFPNYSSELNVNALLLGDSALYLCASSLAPRDGTEAFFGQGTRLTVV.

The chain employs TRBV7-6 and TRBJ2-5; D is unresolved. The CDR3 covers 13 residues. V lost 2 bases and J 3 bases, leaving 7 bases between the germline ends. Germline-derived CDR1 and CDR2 are SGHVS and FNYEAQ. CDR3 region: CASSLLAEETQYF. The CDR3 DNA sequence: TGTGCCAGCAGCTTACTGGCAGAAGAGACCCAGTACTTC.

The chain has TRBV4-1 and TRBJ2-5; D is unclear. This CDR3 is built from 13 residues. Germline CDR1 reads MGHRA; CDR2 reads YSYEKL. Trimming left V 8 bases short and J 5 bases short, with 15 bases between. The CDR3 region is CASSQVLVETQYF. Here the CDR3 DNA reads TGCGCCAGCTCCCAAGTTTTAGTGGAGACCCAGTACTTC.

V usage is TRBV6-1 and J usage is TRBJ1-1; D is perhaps TRBD1 (6 bases). The V and J ends lost 4 bases and 8 bases respectively, with 20 bases between them. CDR1 MNHNS and CDR2 SASEGT come from the germline V gene. CDR3 length: 15 residues. CDR3 loop: CASSVGANGGWEAFF. The CDR3 nucleotides are TGTGCCAGCAGTGTAGGGGCGAACGGGGGCTGGGAAGCTTTCTTT.

This clone was seen more than once but under ten times. The chain carries TRBV7-6 and TRBJ2-7; D is possibly TRBD1 (5 bases). Germline lookup yields CDR1 SGHVS and CDR2 FNYEAQ. This CDR3 is built from 12 residues. V lost 8 bases and J lost 3, with 11 bases in between. CDR3 coding DNA: TGTGCCAGCGGATTAGGGGACTACGAGCAGTACTTC. Residues: CASGLGDYEQYF. Full variable domain (rest looked up from reference TRBV7-6 and TRBJ2-7): GAGVSQSPRYKVTKRGQDVALRCDPISGHVSLYWYRQALGQGPEFLTYFNYEAQQDKSGLPNDRFSAERPEGSISTLTIQRTEQRDSAMYRCASGLGDYEQYFGPGTRLTVT.

V and J are TRBV5-1 and TRBJ2-7; D tentatively reads TRBD1 or TRBD2 (5 bases each). The CDR3 covers 13 residues. Germline V lookup: CDR1 SGHRS, CDR2 YFSETQ. Trimming shortened V by 2 bases and J by 5 bases, and 11 bases separated the two germline ends. The CDR3 bases are TGCGCCAGCAGCTTCGGGACCCCGAACGAGCAGTACTTC. This sequence encodes CASSFGTPNEQYF.

A few counts support this clone. This sequence joins TRBV7-8 and TRBJ1-6; D is unresolved. CDR3 length: 17 amino acids. Germline values: CDR1 SGHVS, CDR2 FQNEAQ. The germline V and J ends were trimmed by 5 bases and 10 bases, with 24 bases remaining between them. CDR3 residues: CASSRYPGLTGGSPLHF. CDR3 coding DNA: TGTGCCAGCAGCCGATACCCAGGACTTACCGGCGGGTCACCCCTCCACTTT.

This clone occurred a few times. The chain employs TRBV9 and TRBJ2-7, with no clear D. CDR3 size: 15 residues. V was trimmed by 0 bases and J by 3 bases, leaving 13 bases between them. The V gene's germline CDR1 is SGDLS and CDR2 YYNGEE. CDR3 DNA sequence: TGTGCCAGCAGCGTAGGGGCCGGAGATGTCTACGAGCAGTACTTC. Amino acid sequence: CASSVGAGDVYEQYF.

Concerning this clone itself: A junction end diverges from the germline sequence, so it may reflect a read error. The J gene is TRBJ2-2, the V gene TRBV27, with TRBD1 as a possible D gene (6 bases). The CDR3 has 15 amino acids. CDR1 MNHEY and CDR2 SMNVEV come from the germline V gene (reference sequence). CDR3 bases: TGTGCCAGCAGGCCCCGGACAGCGAACACCGGGAAGCTGTTTTTT. As protein: CASRPRTANTGKLFF.

Only a few counts were recorded for this clone. The chain links TRBV5-6 to TRBJ1-5, with D uncertain. Germline CDR1 is SGHDT and CDR2 is YYEEEE. There are 13 residues in the CDR3. Trimming took off 2 bases at V and 3 bases at J, with 6 bases between the two ends. CDR3 in amino acids: CASSLSLNQPQHF. CDR3 DNA sequence: TGTGCCAGCAGCTTAAGTCTCAATCAGCCCCAGCATTTT.

The chain joins TRBV11-2 to TRBJ1-2; D remains unclear. CDR3 length: 14 residues. The V end lost 5 bases, the J end lost 9 bases, and 19 bases lay between the germline ends. Germline lookup yields CDR1 SGHAT and CDR2 FQNNGV. CDR3 amino acids: CASSPDGVPISYTF. CDR3 sequence (DNA): TGTGCCAGCAGCCCAGACGGGGTTCCGATTAGCTACACCTTC.

About this clone itself: Different DNA sequences within this sample yield the same CDR3. V and J are TRBV30 and TRBJ2-1, with D hard to call. Deletions cut 0 bases from V and 7 bases from J, with 4 bases between. From germline, CDR1 is GTSNPN and CDR2 SVGIG (reference sequence). The CDR3 is 11 amino acids. The DNA for the CDR3 is TGTGCCTGGAGTGTAGGTAATGAGCAGTTCTTC. Translated, it gives CAWSVGNEQFF.